This TCR beta chain was recovered during a study of blood T cell repertoires in COVID-19. Turning to the study itself: The United States, Italy and Spain supplied acute and convalescent COVID-19 samples. The cDNA or gDNA used as material had been derived from T cells, B-cell-depleted T cells, or PBMCs.

This CDR3 has 16 amino acids. V lost 2 bases to trimming and J lost 0 bases, with 11 bases between them. The germline gives CDR1 KGHSH, CDR2 LQKENI. As processed by the authors: Researchers report that nucleated cell counts were estimated from reference gene primer amplification. Method: immunoSEQ multiplex PCR; TCRdb's copy keeps in-frame clones and lacks some. V, J and clone size are those of that table, while D and trimming were read from the DNA. The table has tens of thousands of clones, around nine tenths seen once. This TCR derives from a woman of 80 years or more with active COVID-19. The chain combines TRBV18 with TRBJ1-3; no reliable D call. Sequencing was carried out using peripheral blood. Here the CDR3 DNA reads TGTGCCAGCTCACCATTCGCGAAAGACTCTGGAAACACCATATATTTT. Translation: CASSPFAKDSGNTIYF.